The next 5 T cell receptor beta chains were all read from a single sample in a study of Graves' ophthalmopathy and Graves' hyperthyroidism. Investigators amplified TCR beta CDR3 regions from RNA transcripts. A first-round RT-PCR used HTBI primers, followed by a second-round multiplex PCR. MiXCR, applied by TCRdb to the multiplex PCR reads, yields one record per CDR3 protein. The sample includes around 170,000 distinct CDR3 sequences, about 40% of them seen just once. The sequenced sample was peripheral blood. Every receptor here comes from a woman aged 35 to 49 with Graves' ophthalmopathy.

This clonotype was seen at least ten times. The chain carries TRBV6-1 and TRBJ1-1; D uncertain. CDR3 size: 12 residues. Between the trimmed V and J ends, which lost 7 bases and 1 base, there was a span of 7 bases. CDR1 is MNHNS and CDR2 is SASEGT in the germline V gene. CDR3 in amino acids: CASIGKNTEAFF. CDR3 sequence (DNA): TGTGCCAGCATTGGGAAGAACACTGAAGCTTTCTTT.

This clonotype was detected many times. The gene calls are TRBV18 and TRBJ2-7; D may match TRBD1 or TRBD2 (5 bases each). CDR3 length equals 15 residues. Germline V CDR1 and CDR2: KGHSH, LQKENI. The V and J ends lost 3 bases and 0 bases respectively, with 12 bases between them. The DNA of the CDR3 is TGTGCCAGCTCACCCGGGGCAGGGAGCTCCTACGAGCAGTACTTC. Protein: CASSPGAGSSYEQYF.

The V call is TRBV28, the J call TRBJ1-1; perhaps TRBD1 as D (5 bases). Trimming shortened V by 7 bases and J by 7 bases, and 22 bases separated the two germline ends. The CDR3 length is 15 residues. Germline CDR1 reads MDHEN; CDR2 reads SYDVKM. CDR3 loop: CASIGWQGEGGEAFF. CDR3 in DNA: TGTGCCAGCATCGGGTGGCAGGGAGAAGGCGGTGAAGCTTTCTTT.

CDR3 sequence: CAIGDSSWGQYF. CDR3 nucleotide sequence: TGTGCCATCGGGGACAGTTCTTGGGGGCAGTACTTC. The chain carries TRBV10-3 and TRBJ2-7, with 7 positions matching TRBD1. The CDR3 length is 12 residues. Trimming at V came to 8 bases and at J to 9 bases, leaving 10 bases not matched to a gene. Germline CDR1 ENHRY, CDR2 SYGVKD.

This clonotype appeared many times. The rearrangement uses TRBV6-2 or TRBV6-3 and TRBJ1-2; 8 positions agree with TRBD1. Germline V gene sequence: CDR1 MNHEY, CDR2 SVGEGT. The junction had 7 bases not matched to a gene; V was cut back by 2 bases and J by 2 bases. There are 16 residues in the CDR3. The CDR3 here is CASSYPPRTGNYGYTF. For the CDR3, the DNA is TGTGCCAGCAGTTACCCCCCAAGGACAGGGAACTATGGCTACACCTTC.